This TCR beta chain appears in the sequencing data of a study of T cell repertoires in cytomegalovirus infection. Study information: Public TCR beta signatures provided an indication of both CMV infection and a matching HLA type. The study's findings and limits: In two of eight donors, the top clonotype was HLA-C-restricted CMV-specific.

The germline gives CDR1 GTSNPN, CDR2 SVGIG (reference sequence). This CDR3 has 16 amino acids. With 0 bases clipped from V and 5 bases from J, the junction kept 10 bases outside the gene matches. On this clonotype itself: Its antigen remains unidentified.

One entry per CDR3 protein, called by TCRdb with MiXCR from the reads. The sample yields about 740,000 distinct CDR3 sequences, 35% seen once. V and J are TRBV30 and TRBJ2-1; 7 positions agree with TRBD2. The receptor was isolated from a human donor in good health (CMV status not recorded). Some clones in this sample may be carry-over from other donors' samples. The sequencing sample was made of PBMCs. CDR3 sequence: CAWSVMLRGSHNEQFF. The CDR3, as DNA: TGTGCCTGGAGTGTAATGTTGCGGGGGAGCCACAATGAGCAGTTCTTC. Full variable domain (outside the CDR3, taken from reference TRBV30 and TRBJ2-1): SQTIHQWPATLVQPVGSPLSLECTVEGTSNPNLYWYRQAAGRGLQLLFYSVGIGQISSEVPQNLSASRPQDRQFILSSKKLLLSDSGFYLCAWSVMLRGSHNEQFFGPGTRLTVL.